This T cell receptor (beta chain) came from a study of CD8 T cells in Susac syndrome (dated by TCRdb to about 2019). Broadly, across the study: Repertoire sequencing was used to test whether CD8+ T cell activation and differentiation in Susac syndrome was antigen driven. CD8+ T cell repertoire clonality was compared between more than ten healthy donors, approximately 14 Susac syndrome patients and approximately 16 multiple sclerosis patients.

With respect to this clonotype: It lacks a known antigen. There are no base qualities to consult, and no much larger clone falls within one base.

Peripheral blood CD8+ and CD4+ T cells from healthy donors, Susac syndrome patients and multiple sclerosis patients were profiled using high-throughput TCR beta sequencing. Healthy donors were included as age- and sex-matched controls. Bulk CD8+ and CD4+ T cells were purified by magnetic negative isolation, while CD8+ TEMRA cells were enriched using FACS. Blood was drawn into EDTA tubes, processed within 24 hours, and PBMCs were isolated by density gradient centrifugation. PBMCs intended for TCR sequencing were cryopreserved in liquid nitrogen and thawed later in a water bath at 37 degrees C. Purity of sorted or isolated CD4+, CD8+ and CD8+ TEMRA cells was at least 90%. Taken from the germline V gene (reference sequence), the CDR1 and CDR2 loops are SEHNR and FQNEAQ. Counted from cysteine to phenylalanine, this CDR3 has 16 amino acids. The kept DNA is CDR3 alone, 48 bases in frame from the first base. V is reduced by 5 bases and J by 1 base, leaving a spacing of 17 bases between them.

RNA was extracted with the RNeasy kit and roughly 0.45 to 1 ug was reverse transcribed using random hexamers. The immunoSEQ multiplex PCR assay, which covers 54 Vbeta and 13 Jbeta segments, was used to amplify TCR beta CDR3 regions. To correct PCR amplification bias, a synthetic template baseline was used for both primer optimization and computational correction. Per the source publication's procedure: Reads were assigned to V, D and J genes according to IMGT and analyzed in immunoSEQ Analyzer, with only productive sequences retained. Clonality was calculated as one minus the Shannon entropy normalized by log2 of the number of productive unique sequences. For each patient and control, public and private clones were evaluated among the 100 most prevalent clones. Susac-specific clones were defined as absent from healthy and MS cohorts, over a thousand published viral clones and other ImmuneACCESS disease sequences. TCRdb reran the public reads through fastp at Q25 and MiXCR, keeping productive beta chains. Records with the same CDR3 protein are collapsed into one entry carrying the most frequent genes and DNA. These V and J calls originate from TCRdb's pipeline instead of the authors' own analysis. The table for this sample lists about 47,000 distinct CDR3 sequences; 80% to 95% of them were counted only once. The top ten hold around 0.42% of the sample.

What the work shows at the level of the full study, not this receptor alone: The number of individuals in the TCR sequencing and HLA analysis was recognized as being relatively small.

This TCR derives from a human donor in good health. Sequenced input: CD8+ T cells from PBMCs. Here the chain combines TRBV7-9 and TRBJ1-2; confidence is insufficient to name the D gene. The CDR3 protein sequence reads: CASSQARHQLNYGYTF. The nucleotide sequence is TGTGCCAGCAGCCAGGCCCGACACCAACTTAACTATGGCTACACCTTC.